A selection of T cell receptor beta chains follows, all from one sample in a study of early T cells in non-severe SARS-CoV-2 infection. TCRdb re-derived calls from the 5' RACE reads in MiXCR, one entry per CDR3 protein. Counted here are 80,000 to 100,000 distinct CDR3 sequences, approximately 11% occurring once; the ten biggest clones make up roughly 4.5%. The specimen comprised whole blood, sampled at baseline. The origin of the receptors is an adult who was a healthcare worker with PCR-confirmed SARS-CoV-2 infection or an uninfected control (not recorded which). Each CDR3 is given with its conserved first and last residue. The order of the fields is CDR3 DNA, CDR3 protein, J gene, clone size, D gene, V gene. D genes are given only for firm matches. Not every row has a clone size; where given, it reads once, few, many or a size class.

DNA: TGTGCCAGTAACCCGACAGGGTTGGTGTCCGGCGAGCAGTACTTC; CDR3: CASNPTGLVSGEQYF; J: TRBJ2-7; size: .; D: TRBD1; V: TRBV19
DNA: TGTGCCAGCAGTTACCCGCCCCCAGTGAACACTGAAGCTTTCTTT; CDR3: CASSYPPPVNTEAFF; J: TRBJ1-1; size: few; D: .; V: TRBV6-6
DNA: TGCGCCAGCAGCTTGGGGGCCGGGGCTAATGAAAAACTGTTTTTT; CDR3: CASSLGAGANEKLFF; J: TRBJ1-4; size: many; D: .; V: TRBV5-1
DNA: TGCAGTGGGTCTAGCGGGAAGACGTACACAGATACGCAGTATTTT; CDR3: CSGSSGKTYTDTQYF; J: TRBJ2-3; size: many; D: TRBD2; V: TRBV20-1
DNA: TGTGCCAGCAGTCCCGTTCCCTCGGGTACGCAGTATTTT; CDR3: CASSPVPSGTQYF; J: TRBJ2-3; size: .; D: .; V: TRBV27
DNA: TGTGCCAGCAGTCATCTAGCGGGAGTCTCACAAGAGACCCAGTACTTC; CDR3: CASSHLAGVSQETQYF; J: TRBJ2-5; size: .; D: TRBD2; V: TRBV6-2/TRBV6-3
DNA: TGTGCCACCAGTGGGGAAGGGGGGGACTACGGAGCTTTCTTT; CDR3: CATSGEGGDYGAFF; J: TRBJ1-1; size: few; D: .; V: TRBV24-1
DNA: TGCGCCAGCAGCTTGTCCGGGAAGGAAACTGAAGCTTTCTTT; CDR3: CASSLSGKETEAFF; J: TRBJ1-1; size: many; D: .; V: TRBV5-1
DNA: TGTGCCAGCAACGGTCTCACGAGCACAGATACGCAGTATTTT; CDR3: CASNGLTSTDTQYF; J: TRBJ2-3; size: once; D: .; V: TRBV6-1
DNA: TGCAGCGTTTCGGAGGGTAATCAGCCCCAGCATTTT; CDR3: CSVSEGNQPQHF; J: TRBJ1-5; size: .; D: .; V: TRBV29-1
DNA: TGTGCCAGCAGCCGCCCGGAGGCCACCCCGGGGAATGAGCAGTTCTTC; CDR3: CASSRPEATPGNEQFF; J: TRBJ2-1; size: many; D: .; V: TRBV4-2
DNA: TGTGCCACCGCAATCCCCGGGGGAGATACGCAGTATTTT; CDR3: CATAIPGGDTQYF; J: TRBJ2-3; size: few; D: .; V: TRBV28
DNA: TGTGCCAGCAGCCAAGGGTTCTTACAGGGGGCGATAGGTGCTTTCTTT; CDR3: CASSQGFLQGAIGAFF; J: TRBJ1-1; size: many; D: TRBD1; V: TRBV4-2